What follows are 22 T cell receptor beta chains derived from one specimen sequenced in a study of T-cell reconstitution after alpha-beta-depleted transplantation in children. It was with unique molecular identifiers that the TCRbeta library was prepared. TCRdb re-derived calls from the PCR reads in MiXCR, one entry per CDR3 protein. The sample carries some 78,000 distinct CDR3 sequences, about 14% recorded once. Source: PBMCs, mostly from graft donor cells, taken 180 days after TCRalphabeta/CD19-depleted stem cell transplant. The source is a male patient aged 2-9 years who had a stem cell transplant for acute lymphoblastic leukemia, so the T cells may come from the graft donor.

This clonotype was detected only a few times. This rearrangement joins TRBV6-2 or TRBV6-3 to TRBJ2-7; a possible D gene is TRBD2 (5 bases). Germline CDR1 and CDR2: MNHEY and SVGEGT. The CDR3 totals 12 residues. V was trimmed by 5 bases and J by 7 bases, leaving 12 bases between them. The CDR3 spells CASSPDSLEQYF. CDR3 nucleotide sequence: TGTGCCAGCAGTCCGGACTCCCTGGAGCAGTACTTC.

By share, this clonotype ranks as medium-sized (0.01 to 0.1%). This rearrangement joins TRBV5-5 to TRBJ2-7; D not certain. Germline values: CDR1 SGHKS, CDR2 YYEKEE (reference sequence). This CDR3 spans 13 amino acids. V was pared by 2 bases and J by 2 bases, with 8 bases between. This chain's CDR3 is CASSFGSPYEQYF. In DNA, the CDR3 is TGTGCCAGCAGCTTCGGCAGCCCCTACGAGCAGTACTTC.

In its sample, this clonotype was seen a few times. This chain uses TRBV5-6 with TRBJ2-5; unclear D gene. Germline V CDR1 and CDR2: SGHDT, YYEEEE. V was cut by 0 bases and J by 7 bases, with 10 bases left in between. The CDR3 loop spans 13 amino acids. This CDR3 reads CASSLASLGTQYF. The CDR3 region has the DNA TGTGCCAGCAGCTTGGCTTCGCTGGGGACCCAGTACTTC. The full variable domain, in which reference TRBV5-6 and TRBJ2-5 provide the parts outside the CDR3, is DAGVTQSPTHLIKTRGQQVTLRCSPKSGHDTVSWYQQALGQGPQFIFQYYEEEERQRGNFPDRFSGHQFPNYSSELNVNALLLGDSALYLCASSLASLGTQYFGPGTRLLVL.

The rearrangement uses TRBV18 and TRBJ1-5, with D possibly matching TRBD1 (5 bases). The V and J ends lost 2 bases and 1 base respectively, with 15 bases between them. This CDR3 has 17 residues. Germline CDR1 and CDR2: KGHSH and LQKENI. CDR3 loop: CASSPTRGVSSNQPQHF. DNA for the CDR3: TGTGCCAGCTCACCAACGCGAGGGGTCTCAAGCAATCAGCCCCAGCATTTT.

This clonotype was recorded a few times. CDR3 amino acids: CASNEGTEAFF. The DNA for the CDR3 is TGTGCCAGCAACGAGGGAACTGAAGCTTTCTTT. The V call is TRBV28, the J call TRBJ1-1; D unresolved. Trimming stripped 7 bases from V and 5 bases from J, with 8 bases between. Germline loops: CDR1 MDHEN, CDR2 SYDVKM. This CDR3 region has 11 residues.

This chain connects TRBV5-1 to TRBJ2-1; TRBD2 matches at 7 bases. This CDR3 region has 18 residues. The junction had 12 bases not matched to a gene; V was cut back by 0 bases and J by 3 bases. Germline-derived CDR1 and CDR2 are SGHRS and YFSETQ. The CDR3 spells CASSLGGSGVIHYNEQFF. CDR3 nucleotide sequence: TGCGCCAGCAGCTTGGGCGGGAGCGGCGTTATCCACTACAATGAGCAGTTCTTC.

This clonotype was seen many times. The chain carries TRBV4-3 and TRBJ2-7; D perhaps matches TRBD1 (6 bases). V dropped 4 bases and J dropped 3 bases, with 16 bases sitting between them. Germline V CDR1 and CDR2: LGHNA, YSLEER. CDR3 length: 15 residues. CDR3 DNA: TGCGCCAGCAGCCGCTTACTGGGACAAAACTACGAGCAGTACTTC. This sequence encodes CASSRLLGQNYEQYF.

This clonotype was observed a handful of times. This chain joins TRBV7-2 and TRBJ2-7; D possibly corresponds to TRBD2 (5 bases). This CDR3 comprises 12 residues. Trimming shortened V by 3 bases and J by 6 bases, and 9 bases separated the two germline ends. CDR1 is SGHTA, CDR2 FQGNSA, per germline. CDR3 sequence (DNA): TGTGCCAGCAGCTTCAAGCGGACCGAGCAGTACTTC. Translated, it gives CASSFKRTEQYF.

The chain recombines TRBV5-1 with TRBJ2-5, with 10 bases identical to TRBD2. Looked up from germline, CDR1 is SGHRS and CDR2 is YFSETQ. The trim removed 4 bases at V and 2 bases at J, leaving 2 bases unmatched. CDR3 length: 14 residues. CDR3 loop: CASSLSGRQETQYF. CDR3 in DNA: TGCGCCAGCAGCCTTAGCGGGAGGCAAGAGACCCAGTACTTC.

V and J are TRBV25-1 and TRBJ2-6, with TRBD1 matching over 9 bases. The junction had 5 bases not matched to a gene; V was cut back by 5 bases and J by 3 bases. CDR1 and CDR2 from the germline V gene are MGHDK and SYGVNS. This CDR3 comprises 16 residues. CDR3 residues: CASSLRTGVGANVLTF. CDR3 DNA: TGTGCCAGCAGTCTCCGGACAGGGGTTGGGGCCAACGTCCTGACTTTC.

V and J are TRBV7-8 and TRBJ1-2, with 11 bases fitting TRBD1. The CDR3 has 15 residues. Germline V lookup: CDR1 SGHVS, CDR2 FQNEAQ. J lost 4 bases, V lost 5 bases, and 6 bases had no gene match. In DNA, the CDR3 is TGTGCCAGCAGCCTGAAGGGACAGGGGGTCTATGGCTACACCTTC. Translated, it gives CASSLKGQGVYGYTF.

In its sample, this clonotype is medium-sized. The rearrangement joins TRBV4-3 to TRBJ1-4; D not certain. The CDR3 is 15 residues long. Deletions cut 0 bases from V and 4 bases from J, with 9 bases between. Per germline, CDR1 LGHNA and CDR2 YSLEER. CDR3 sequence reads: CASSQDLSSNEKLFF. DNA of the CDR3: TGCGCCAGCAGCCAAGATCTAAGCAGTAATGAAAAACTGTTTTTT.

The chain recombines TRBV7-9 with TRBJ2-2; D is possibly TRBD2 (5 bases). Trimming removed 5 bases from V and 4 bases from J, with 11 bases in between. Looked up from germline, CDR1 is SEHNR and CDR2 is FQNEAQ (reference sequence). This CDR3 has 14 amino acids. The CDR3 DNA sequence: TGTGCCAGCAGCCGGACTGGGCTCACCGGGGAGCTGTTTTTT. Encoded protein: CASSRTGLTGELFF.

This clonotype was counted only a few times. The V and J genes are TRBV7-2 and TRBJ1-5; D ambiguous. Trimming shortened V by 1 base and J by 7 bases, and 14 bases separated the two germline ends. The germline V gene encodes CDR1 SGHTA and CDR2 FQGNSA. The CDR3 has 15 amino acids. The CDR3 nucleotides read TGTGCCAGCAGCTTAGGTACGGGTTTAAGCCAGCCCCAGCATTTT. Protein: CASSLGTGLSQPQHF.

CDR3 coding DNA: TGTGCCAGCAGTTTCGCCGTATACGAGCAGTACTTC. This translates into CASSFAVYEQYF. The rearrangement links TRBV12-3 or TRBV12-4 to TRBJ2-7, with D unclear. V was cut by 3 bases and J by 4 bases, with 7 bases left in between. This CDR3 is 12 amino acids long.

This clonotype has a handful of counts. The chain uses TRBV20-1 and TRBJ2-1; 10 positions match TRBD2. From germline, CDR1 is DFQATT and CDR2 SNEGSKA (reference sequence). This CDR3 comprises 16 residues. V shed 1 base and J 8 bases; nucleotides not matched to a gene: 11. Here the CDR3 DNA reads TGCAGTGCTAGAGGGGTCCTAGCGGGAGTCGCCGATGAGCAGTTCTTC. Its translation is CSARGVLAGVADEQFF.

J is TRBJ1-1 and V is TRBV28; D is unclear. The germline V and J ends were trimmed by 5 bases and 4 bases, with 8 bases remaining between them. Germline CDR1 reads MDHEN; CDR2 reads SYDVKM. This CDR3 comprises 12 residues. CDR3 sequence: CASSVILTEAFF. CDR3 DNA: TGTGCCAGCAGTGTCATCCTCACTGAAGCTTTCTTT.

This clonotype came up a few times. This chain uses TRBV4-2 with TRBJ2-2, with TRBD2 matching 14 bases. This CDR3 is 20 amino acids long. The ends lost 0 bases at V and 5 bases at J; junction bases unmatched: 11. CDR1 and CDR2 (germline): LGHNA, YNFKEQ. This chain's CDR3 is CASSQDRGRLAGGRTGELFF. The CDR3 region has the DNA TGTGCCAGCAGCCAAGATCGGGGCCGACTAGCGGGAGGGAGGACCGGGGAGCTGTTTTTT.

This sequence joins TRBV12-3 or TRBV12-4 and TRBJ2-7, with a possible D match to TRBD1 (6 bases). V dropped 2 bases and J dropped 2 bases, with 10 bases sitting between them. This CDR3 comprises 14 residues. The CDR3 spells CASSLWDTAYEQYF. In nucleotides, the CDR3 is TGTGCCAGCAGTTTATGGGACACTGCCTACGAGCAGTACTTC.

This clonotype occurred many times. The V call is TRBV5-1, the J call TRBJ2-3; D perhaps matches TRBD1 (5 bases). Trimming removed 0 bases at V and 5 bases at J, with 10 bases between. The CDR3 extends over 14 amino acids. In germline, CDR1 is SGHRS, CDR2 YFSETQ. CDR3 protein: CASSLAQGLDTQYF. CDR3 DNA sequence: TGCGCCAGCAGCTTGGCCCAGGGCCTAGATACGCAGTATTTT.

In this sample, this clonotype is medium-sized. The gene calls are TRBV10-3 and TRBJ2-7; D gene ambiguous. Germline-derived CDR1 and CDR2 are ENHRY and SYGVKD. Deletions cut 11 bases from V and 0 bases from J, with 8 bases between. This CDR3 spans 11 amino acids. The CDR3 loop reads CAVWVSYEQYF. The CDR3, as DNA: TGTGCCGTCTGGGTCTCCTACGAGCAGTACTTC.

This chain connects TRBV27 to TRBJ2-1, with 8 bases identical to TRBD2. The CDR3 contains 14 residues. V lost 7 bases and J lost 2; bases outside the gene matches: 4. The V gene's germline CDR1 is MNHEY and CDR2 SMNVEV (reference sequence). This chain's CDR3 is CASTRAGAYNEQFF. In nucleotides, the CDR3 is TGTGCCAGCACTAGAGCGGGGGCCTACAATGAGCAGTTCTTC.